These 23 T cell receptor beta chains were sequenced from one sample in a study of blood T cell repertoires in COVID-19. The repertoire was sequenced with immunoSEQ multiplex PCR; TCRdb's copy has only in-frame clones and lacks some. The sample has 250,000 to 300,000 clones; around 90% are singletons. The source material was PBMCs or T cells enriched from blood (not recorded which). The receptor set was obtained from a woman aged 25-40 years who had recovered from COVID-19.

This clone has just a few counts. The V call is TRBV4-2, the J call TRBJ2-1; a weak D match, TRBD1 (6 bases). This CDR3 contains 16 residues. The ends were cut back, 2 bases at V and 0 bases at J, with 11 bases in the middle. Germline V gives CDR1 LGHNA, CDR2 YNFKEQ. This chain's CDR3 is CASSQRLTGSYNEQFF. CDR3 sequence (DNA): TGTGCCAGCAGCCAAAGGCTGACAGGCTCCTACAATGAGCAGTTCTTC.

CDR3 bases: TGCGCCAGCAGTGAAGGCGCCGGGGGGGACACTGAAGCTTTCTTT. It codes for CASSEGAGGDTEAFF. The chain has TRBV10-2 and TRBJ1-1; weak D call: TRBD1 (5 bases). The CDR3 is made up of 15 amino acids. Trimming pared 3 bases from V and 3 bases from J, leaving 14 bases between. Germline CDR1 and CDR2: WSHSY and SAAADI.

The chain couples TRBV5-1 to TRBJ2-2; 8 positions agree with TRBD2. Germline CDR1 reads SGHRS; CDR2 reads YFSETQ. J lost 5 bases, V lost 4 bases, and 16 bases had no gene match. The CDR3 runs 18 residues. The CDR3: CASSLGASGLKQTGELFF. The CDR3 nucleotides read TGCGCCAGCAGCCTTGGCGCTAGCGGGCTTAAACAAACCGGGGAGCTGTTTTTT.

DNA of the CDR3: TGTGCCTGGAGTCTAGCGGGAGGGAGCACAGATACGCAGTATTTT. The encoded protein is CAWSLAGGSTDTQYF. The rearrangement joins TRBV30 to TRBJ2-3; 12 bases line up with TRBD2. Germline V gives CDR1 GTSNPN, CDR2 SVGIG (reference sequence). V was pared by 2 bases and J by 0 bases, with 0 bases of the junction left unmatched. The length of the CDR3 is 15 residues.

The chain employs TRBV19 and TRBJ2-7; the D gene is possibly TRBD1 (5 bases). This CDR3 is 13 amino acids long. From germline, CDR1 is LNHDA and CDR2 SQIVND (reference sequence). Trimming stripped 11 bases from V and 6 bases from J, with 20 bases between. As DNA, the CDR3 is TGTGCCTCGTCAGCGACAGTCGTCTCCGAGCAGTACTTC. It is translated as CASSATVVSEQYF. The whole variable domain, remainder taken from reference TRBV19 and TRBJ2-7, is DGGITQSPKYLFRKEGQNVTLSCEQNLNHDAMYWYRQDPGQGLRLIYYSQIVNDFQKGDIAEGYSVSREKKESFPLTVTSAQKNPTAFYLCASSATVVSEQYFGPGTRLTVT.

V is TRBV7-2 and J is TRBJ2-1; 8 nucleotides match TRBD1. V lost 5 bases and J lost 9; bases outside the gene matches: 12. The germline V gene encodes CDR1 SGHTA and CDR2 FQGNSA. The length of the CDR3 is 15 residues. The CDR3 is CASSPRTGSGGEQFF. The CDR3 DNA is TGTGCCAGCAGCCCGCGGACAGGGTCTGGTGGTGAGCAGTTCTTC.

The chain uses TRBV3-1 (or the pseudogene TRBV3-2) and TRBJ2-7, with D hard to call. Trimming stripped 4 bases from V and 0 bases from J, with 10 bases between. Germline V gene sequence: CDR1 LGHDT, CDR2 YNNKEL (reference sequence). CDR3 length equals 14 residues. CDR3 protein: CASSLTVSSYEQYF. The DNA of the CDR3 is TGTGCCAGCAGCCTTACAGTGAGCTCCTACGAGCAGTACTTC.

Here the CDR3 reads CASSFLGQGGYGYTF. The CDR3 DNA follows: TGTGCCAGCAGCTTTTTAGGGCAGGGAGGCTATGGCTACACCTTC. This rearrangement joins TRBV7-2 to TRBJ1-2; D is perhaps TRBD1 (5 bases). CDR1 is SGHTA and CDR2 is FQGNSA in the germline V gene. V lost 3 bases, J lost 4 bases, and 15 bases lay in between. There are 15 residues in the CDR3.

This chain uses TRBV4-1 with TRBJ2-7; 7 bases align to TRBD2. The germline gives CDR1 MGHRA, CDR2 YSYEKL. There are 17 residues in the CDR3. After removal of 4 bases from V and 2 bases from J, the junction contained 14 bases not matched to a gene. The CDR3 loop reads CASSLMQGASGTYEQYF. CDR3 in DNA: TGCGCCAGCAGCCTCATGCAAGGGGCTAGCGGAACCTACGAGCAGTACTTC.

J is TRBJ2-1 and V is TRBV6-4, with TRBD2 identical over 8 bases. With 11 bases clipped from V and 7 bases from J, the junction kept 13 bases outside the gene matches. The CDR3 covers 14 residues. Germline CDR1 is MRHNA and CDR2 is SNTAGT. The CDR3: CAGSRLAGYNEQFF. The CDR3, as DNA: TGTGCCGGAAGTAGGCTAGCGGGTTATAATGAGCAGTTCTTC.

The rearrangement joins TRBV7-2 to TRBJ1-1, with 12 bases lining up with TRBD1. Trimming at V came to 5 bases and at J to 7 bases, leaving 5 bases not matched to a gene. Germline CDR1 and CDR2: SGHTA and FQGNSA. The CDR3 extends over 14 amino acids. The CDR3 DNA reads TGTGCCAGCAGCCAGGGACAGGGGGCCGGTGAAGCTTTCTTT. It specifies CASSQGQGAGEAFF. Based on the CDR3 plus reference TRBV7-2 and TRBJ1-1, the full variable domain is GAGVSQSPSNKVTEKGKDVELRCDPISGHTALYWYRQSLGQGLEFLIYFQGNSAPDKSGLPSDRFSAERTGGSVSTLTIQRTQQEDSAVYLCASSQGQGAGEAFFGQGTRLTVV.

The J gene is TRBJ2-1, the V gene TRBV29-1; 9 bases are a match to TRBD2. Germline assignment: CDR1 SQVTM and CDR2 ANQGSEA. Trimming at V came to 5 bases and at J to 3 bases, leaving 2 bases not matched to a gene. The CDR3 consists of 13 residues. The CDR3 DNA reads TGCAGCGTTCCGCGGGAGGGCTACAATGAGCAGTTCTTC. It encodes CSVPREGYNEQFF.

As concerns this clone: Mismatch with germline at one junction end may stem from a read error. The chain links TRBV7-7 to TRBJ2-1, with D unclear. In germline, CDR1 is SSHAT, CDR2 FNYEAQ (reference sequence). This CDR3 spans 18 amino acids. CDR3 loop: CASSLRGTNYMLDNEQFF. The CDR3 region has the DNA TGTGCTAGCAGCTTACGAGGAACAAATTATATGCTGGACAATGAGCAGTTCTTC.

The chain links TRBV27 to TRBJ2-1; perhaps TRBD2 as D (5 bases). The CDR3 is made up of 12 amino acids. Germline V gene data show CDR1 as MNHEY and CDR2 as SMNVEV (reference sequence). Trimming pared 6 bases from V and 4 bases from J, leaving 7 bases between. The CDR3 region is CASRRDYNEQFF. The CDR3 nucleotides read TGTGCCAGCAGGAGGGATTACAATGAGCAGTTCTTC.

V gene TRBV3-1 (or the pseudogene TRBV3-2) combines with J gene TRBJ2-7; D gene ambiguous. V lost 1 base to trimming and J lost 3 bases, with 10 bases between them. Germline CDR1 LGHDT, CDR2 YNNKEL (reference sequence). The CDR3 has 14 residues. CDR3 residues: CASSQGLTNYEQYF. In DNA, the CDR3 is TGTGCCAGCAGCCAAGGACTTACCAACTACGAGCAGTACTTC.

V usage is TRBV29-1 and J usage is TRBJ1-6; the D gene is possibly TRBD1 (5 bases). Germline V gene lookup returns CDR1 SQVTM and CDR2 ANQGSEA. The CDR3 is 13 amino acids. V was pared by 4 bases and J by 9 bases, with 13 bases between. The CDR3 region has the DNA TGCAGCGTTGCTGGGACTGGGGGTTCACCCCTCCACTTT. This translates into CSVAGTGGSPLHF.

This clone has only one observation. The chain links TRBV7-3 to TRBJ2-5, with 11 bases lining up with TRBD2. Germline assignment: CDR1 SGHTA and CDR2 FQGTGA. The CDR3 consists of 15 residues. Trimming took 6 bases from V and 2 from J; bases not matched to a gene: 5. The CDR3 nucleotides are TGTGCCAGCAGGTTGACTAGCGGGGCTCAAGAGACCCAGTACTTC. This encodes CASRLTSGAQETQYF.

The chain combines TRBV5-4 with TRBJ1-6; 9 bases are shared with TRBD1. The germline CDR1 and CDR2 sequences are SGHNT and YYREEE (reference sequence). The CDR3 totals 16 residues. The junction had 4 bases not matched to a gene; V was cut back by 0 bases and J by 6 bases. CDR3 nucleotides: TGTGCCAGCAGCTTGGCCCCGGGACAGGGTAATTCACCCCTCCACTTT. Translated: CASSLAPGQGNSPLHF.

This chain links TRBV6-6 with TRBJ1-2, with 7 bases identical to TRBD1. The CDR3 sequence is 12 residues long. Germline lookup yields CDR1 MNHNY and CDR2 SVGAGI (reference sequence). The ends lost 6 bases at V and 3 bases at J; junction bases unmatched: 1. The CDR3 loop reads CASRTGDYGYTF. The CDR3 DNA sequence: TGTGCCAGCAGAACAGGGGACTATGGCTACACCTTC.

This clone was recorded a few times. The gene calls are TRBV7-2 and TRBJ2-1, with a possible D match to TRBD2 (6 bases). This CDR3 region has 15 residues. The germline V and J ends were trimmed by 5 bases and 4 bases, with 15 bases remaining between them. Germline V gene lookup returns CDR1 SGHTA and CDR2 FQGNSA. CDR3 bases: TGTGCCAGCAGCCTGGGGGGTCGACCGTACAATGAGCAGTTCTTC. Translation gives CASSLGGRPYNEQFF.

J is TRBJ1-2 and V is TRBV5-6; 9 nucleotides match TRBD1. This CDR3 is 13 amino acids long. V shed 4 bases and J 3 bases; nucleotides not matched to a gene: 1. Germline CDR1 reads SGHDT; CDR2 reads YYEEEE. The CDR3 spells CASSRTGDYGYTF. The CDR3, as DNA: TGTGCCAGCAGCCGGACAGGGGACTATGGCTACACCTTC.

The chain is built from TRBV6-2 or TRBV6-3 and TRBJ2-7; 7 bases are a match to TRBD2. Germline V lookup: CDR1 MNHEY, CDR2 SVGEGT. The CDR3 consists of 19 residues. The V segment lost 2 bases and the J segment 4 bases; nucleotides outside the gene matches: 20. In DNA, the CDR3 is TGTGCCAGCAGTTACACTGATCTTTTCGGGACTAACAACGGGTACGAGCAGTACTTC. Protein product: CASSYTDLFGTNNGYEQYF.

The chain couples TRBV27 to TRBJ1-1; unclear D gene. The V gene lost 6 bases and the J gene lost 1 base, with 12 bases spanning the gap. Germline V lookup: CDR1 MNHEY, CDR2 SMNVEV (reference sequence). The CDR3 extends over 14 amino acids. CDR3 nucleotide sequence: TGTGCCAGCAGGGGCAGAAACGAGAACACTGAAGCTTTCTTT. Translating gives CASRGRNENTEAFF.